One and the same sample provided the 17 T cell receptor beta chains below, sequenced in a study of T cell responses to AZD1222 COVID-19 vaccine. TCRdb's copy holds only in-frame clones and misses some; the assay was immunoSEQ multiplex PCR. The table has 120,000 to 150,000 clones, around 89% seen once; the top ten hold over 12%. The material sequenced was peripheral blood, taken on day 0 of AZD1222 vaccination. These receptors were collected from an adult in good health.

This clone occurred once. The gene calls are TRBV2 and TRBJ1-6; 8 bases are a match to TRBD1. Germline CDR1 SNHLY, CDR2 FYNNEI. V was pared by 6 bases and J by 9 bases, with 7 bases of the junction left unmatched. CDR3 length: 14 residues. Here the CDR3 reads CASSLGQGGSPLHF. CDR3 DNA sequence: TGTGCCAGCAGCTTAGGACAGGGTGGTTCACCCCTCCACTTT.

The chain employs TRBV7-9 and TRBJ2-1; D is ambiguous. The length of the CDR3 is 11 residues. V gave up 5 bases and J gave up 9 bases, with 8 bases separating them. The germline V gene encodes CDR1 SEHNR and CDR2 FQNEAQ (reference sequence). Written as DNA, the CDR3 is TGTGCCAGCAGCCGGACGGTTGAGCAGTTCTTC. This codes for CASSRTVEQFF.

This sequence joins TRBV19 and TRBJ1-5; 7 nucleotides agree with TRBD1. The J segment lost 7 bases and the V segment lost 4 bases, leaving 10 bases of the junction unmatched. This CDR3 is built from 15 residues. Germline V CDR1 and CDR2: LNHDA, SQIVND (reference sequence). The CDR3 nucleotides are TGTGCCAGTAGTACCCAGACAGGGCGATGGCAGCCCCAGCATTTT. This translates into CASSTQTGRWQPQHF.

The chain uses TRBV7-3 and TRBJ1-1; D gene unclear. The CDR3 has 12 amino acids. The germline CDR1 and CDR2 sequences are SGHTA and FQGTGA. Trimming stripped 5 bases from V and 7 bases from J, with 11 bases between. CDR3 loop: CASSSPNGEAFF. CDR3 DNA sequence: TGTGCCAGCAGCAGCCCCAACGGTGAAGCTTTCTTT.

The genes are TRBV2 and TRBJ1-2; possible D gene TRBD1, 5 bases. This CDR3 is built from 12 residues. The V gene lost 6 bases and the J gene lost 8 bases, with 13 bases spanning the gap. Germline CDR1 and CDR2: SNHLY and FYNNEI. CDR3: CASRAGALGYTF. The CDR3 DNA is TGTGCCAGCAGAGCCGGGGCCCTCGGCTACACCTTC.

This chain links TRBV12-3 or TRBV12-4 with TRBJ1-2; maybe TRBD1 (5 bases). The CDR3 consists of 11 residues. V lost 7 bases, J lost 7 bases, and 10 bases lay in between. CDR3 protein: CASTRRGGYTF. DNA of the CDR3: TGTGCCAGCACGAGAAGGGGTGGCTACACCTTC.

The rearrangement uses TRBV12-3 or TRBV12-4 and TRBJ1-1; D is possibly TRBD1 (5 bases). Trimming took 8 bases from V and 0 from J, leaving 10 bases between them. The CDR3 length is 13 residues. CDR3 amino acids: CASRGGMNTEAFF. The CDR3 DNA sequence: TGTGCCAGCCGCGGGGGGATGAACACTGAAGCTTTCTTT.

CDR3 nucleotide sequence: TGTGCCAGTAGTATGGACGGCTGGGGCTCTGAAGCTTTCTTT. It specifies CASSMDGWGSEAFF. The rearrangement links TRBV19 to TRBJ1-1, with D possibly matching TRBD1 (5 bases). The germline V gene encodes CDR1 LNHDA and CDR2 SQIVND (reference sequence). CDR3 length: 14 amino acids. Between the trimmed V and J ends, which lost 3 bases and 6 bases, there was a span of 14 bases.

The genes are TRBV6-6 and TRBJ1-5; D not certain. The length of the CDR3 is 12 residues. Germline V gene sequence: CDR1 MNHNY, CDR2 SVGAGI (reference sequence). V dropped 2 bases and J dropped 7 bases, with 6 bases sitting between them. This CDR3 reads CASSYQDQPQHF. CDR3 nucleotides: TGTGCCAGCAGTTACCAGGACCAGCCCCAGCATTTT.

In its sample, this clone was seen a few times. The chain combines TRBV30 with TRBJ1-3; a weak D match, TRBD1 (5 bases). This CDR3 has 14 amino acids. Germline CDR1 GTSNPN, CDR2 SVGIG (reference sequence). V lost 3 bases, J lost 1 base, and 10 bases lay in between. CDR3 region: CAWRGGGSGNTIYF. Here the CDR3 DNA reads TGTGCCTGGAGGGGGGGAGGTTCTGGAAACACCATATATTTT. Full variable domain (rest looked up from reference TRBV30 and TRBJ1-3): SQTIHQWPATLVQPVGSPLSLECTVEGTSNPNLYWYRQAAGRGLQLLFYSVGIGQISSEVPQNLSASRPQDRQFILSSKKLLLSDSGFYLCAWRGGGSGNTIYFGEGSWLTVV.

The chain couples TRBV9 to TRBJ2-2; 10 bases are shared with TRBD1. Trimming removed 4 bases from V and 7 bases from J; junction bases left unmatched: 7. Looked up from germline, CDR1 is SGDLS and CDR2 is YYNGEE. The CDR3 runs to 15 residues. CDR3 sequence (DNA): TGTGCCAGCAGCCTCCGGGACAGGGGAATCGGGGAGCTGTTTTTT. This gives the protein CASSLRDRGIGELFF.

This chain connects TRBV14 to TRBJ2-7, with D maybe TRBD1 (6 bases). In germline, CDR1 is SGHDN, CDR2 FVKESK. The length of the CDR3 is 15 residues. The V and J ends lost 2 bases and 2 bases respectively, with 13 bases between them. As DNA, the CDR3 is TGTGCCAGCAGCCAACGACAGGATTGGCCCTACGAGCAGTACTTC. This encodes CASSQRQDWPYEQYF.

CDR3 protein: CASSLSAGGSNFREQFF. For the CDR3, the DNA is TGTGCCAGCAGCTTGTCAGCGGGGGGGTCTAATTTTCGTGAGCAGTTCTTC. The chain links TRBV7-9 to TRBJ2-1, with TRBD2 identical over 10 bases. With 3 bases clipped from V and 9 bases from J, the junction kept 14 bases outside the gene matches. CDR1 SEHNR and CDR2 FQNEAQ come from the germline V gene (reference sequence). The CDR3 is 17 amino acids.

V gene TRBV19 combines with J gene TRBJ1-5; D ambiguous. From germline, CDR1 is LNHDA and CDR2 SQIVND (reference sequence). The CDR3 loop spans 13 amino acids. With 10 bases removed from V and 3 bases from J, the gap between germline ends came to 13 bases. Written as DNA, the CDR3 is TGTGCCAAAACCGGGCAGTTCAATCAGCCCCAGCATTTT. It yields the protein CAKTGQFNQPQHF.

CDR3 in amino acids: CASSIGGTGYEQYF. As DNA, the CDR3 is TGTGCCAGCAGCATCGGGGGAACAGGCTACGAGCAGTACTTC. The chain recombines TRBV7-2 with TRBJ2-7; possible D gene TRBD2, 6 bases. The CDR3 is made up of 14 amino acids. The germline CDR1 and CDR2 sequences are SGHTA and FQGNSA. V gave up 5 bases and J gave up 3 bases, with 14 bases separating them.

This clone was detected only a few times. V is TRBV7-3 and J is TRBJ1-1; D is uncertain. In germline, CDR1 is SGHTA, CDR2 FQGTGA. The CDR3 runs to 13 residues. V lost 5 bases to trimming and J lost 1 base, with 8 bases between them. The CDR3 sequence is CASSSLGNTEAFF. The CDR3 DNA reads as TGTGCCAGCAGCAGTCTGGGGAACACTGAAGCTTTCTTT.

J is TRBJ1-6 and V is TRBV18, with TRBD1 as a possible D gene (5 bases). The V and J ends lost 2 bases and 6 bases respectively, with 20 bases between them. The germline V gene has CDR1 KGHSH and CDR2 LQKENI. The CDR3 is made up of 18 amino acids. CDR3 protein: CASSPRAPQAMGNSPLHF. The CDR3 DNA sequence: TGTGCCAGCTCACCAAGGGCCCCACAGGCGATGGGTAATTCACCCCTCCACTTT.